This T cell receptor (beta chain) was observed in a study of blood T cell repertoires in COVID-19. About the study: Samples came from the United States, Italy and Spain, spanning acute and convalescent COVID-19. Sample material is recorded as cDNA or gDNA derived from T cells, B-cell-depleted T cells, or PBMCs.

In the study's own analysis: Scientists estimated how many nucleated cells there were by amplifying reference gene primers. The assay was immunoSEQ multiplex PCR, and TCRdb's table has in-frame clones only and misses some. That table supplies the V and J calls and clone size; D and trimming were determined from the DNA. The sample has a few hundred thousand clones; 85% to 90% are singletons. This clone was counted a single time. The CDR3 is 13 residues long. V gave up 0 bases and J gave up 7 bases, with 10 bases separating them. In germline, CDR1 is LGHNT, CDR2 FRNRAP. The chain recombines TRBV12-5 with TRBJ2-7; unclear D gene. Sequenced input: peripheral blood. This TCR was sampled from a woman in her 40s who had recovered from COVID-19. This CDR3 is CASGLVGRGEQYV. CDR3 coding DNA: TGTGCTAGTGGTTTGGTCGGTCGTGGTGAGCAGTACGTC.